A selection of T cell receptor beta chains follows, all from one sample in a study of metastatic and nonmetastatic thyroid tumors. Using MiXCR, TCRdb re-called clones from the PCR reads. Among around 30,000 clones listed, more than 20% were seen once. The sequenced sample consisted of blood. All receptors derive from a female donor with papillary thyroid cancer or a benign thyroid nodule (not recorded which). Some clones in this sample may be carry-over from other donors' samples. Each CDR3 is given with its conserved first and last residue. D genes are given only for firm matches. Only some rows state a clone size, as once, few, many or a class for expanded clones.

abundance: many
d_gene: NA
v_gene: TRBV15
j_gene: TRBJ1-1
CDR3nt: TGTGCCACCAGCGGCGACGGAGAGGTAACTTTCTTT
CDR3aa: CATSGDGEVTFF

abundance: many
d_gene: NA
v_gene: TRBV20-1
j_gene: TRBJ2-3
CDR3nt: TGCAGTGCGGGGGTATTAGACAACACAGATACGCAGTATTTT
CDR3aa: CSAGVLDNTDTQYF

abundance: many
d_gene: TRBD1
v_gene: TRBV12-5
j_gene: TRBJ1-5
CDR3nt: TGTGCTAGTGGTTTGGTACTTGACAGGGGGCAGGATCAGCCCCAGCATTTT
CDR3aa: CASGLVLDRGQDQPQHF

abundance: many
d_gene: NA
v_gene: TRBV28
j_gene: TRBJ1-5
CDR3nt: TGTGCCAGCAGTCTTCAGGGGCGAGGAACCGTGGGTCAGCCCCAGCATTTT
CDR3aa: CASSLQGRGTVGQPQHF

abundance: medium-sized
d_gene: NA
v_gene: TRBV28
j_gene: TRBJ2-7
CDR3nt: TGTGCCAGCAGTCCTAGTTCCTACGAGCAGTACTTC
CDR3aa: CASSPSSYEQYF

abundance: few
d_gene: NA
v_gene: TRBV6-1
j_gene: TRBJ1-1
CDR3nt: TGTGCCAGCAGGTCCCCCCGTAGTGTGAGCACTGAAGCTTTCTTT
CDR3aa: CASRSPRSVSTEAFF

abundance: few
d_gene: NA
v_gene: TRBV6-6
j_gene: TRBJ1-1
CDR3nt: TGTGCCAGCAGTTACCCCCGGGCGCGAAGCGTAAGAGAGCCTGAAGCTTTATTT
CDR3aa: CASSYPRARSVREPEALF

abundance: NA
d_gene: TRBD2
v_gene: TRBV5-6
j_gene: TRBJ2-3
CDR3nt: TGTGCCAGTTGTGTGGGACTAGCGGTTAACTCTCTAAGAGATACGCAGTATTTT
CDR3aa: CASCVGLAVNSLRDTQYF

abundance: many
d_gene: NA
v_gene: TRBV5-4
j_gene: TRBJ1-6
CDR3nt: TGTGCCAGCAGCTTGGACGGGAGCTCCTATAATTCACCCCTCCACTTT
CDR3aa: CASSLDGSSYNSPLHF

abundance: NA
d_gene: NA
v_gene: TRBV5-6
j_gene: TRBJ1-2
CDR3nt: TGTGCCAGCATCTTGGCCTTTACAGGGAATGGCTACACCTTC
CDR3aa: CASILAFTGNGYTF

abundance: NA
d_gene: NA
v_gene: TRBV6-6
j_gene: TRBJ2-1
CDR3nt: TGTGCCAGCAGTTACTTCGCCGGCGGGAACAATGAGCAGTTCTTC
CDR3aa: CASSYFAGGNNEQFF

abundance: many
d_gene: NA
v_gene: TRBV5-4
j_gene: TRBJ2-6
CDR3nt: TGTGCCAGCAGCTTAAGTCCTAGGGATGCTGGGGCCAACGTCCTGACTTTC
CDR3aa: CASSLSPRDAGANVLTF

abundance: NA
d_gene: TRBD2
v_gene: TRBV20-1
j_gene: TRBJ2-7
CDR3nt: TGCAGTGCTGGAACACGGCTAGCGGGAGGCTACGAGCAGTACTTC
CDR3aa: CSAGTRLAGGYEQYF

abundance: many
d_gene: NA
v_gene: TRBV24-1
j_gene: TRBJ2-3
CDR3nt: TGTGCCACCAGAGATAACACAGATACGCAGTATTTT
CDR3aa: CATRDNTDTQYF

abundance: NA
d_gene: TRBD2
v_gene: TRBV10-1
j_gene: TRBJ2-1
CDR3nt: TGCGCCAGCAGACGCGGGAGCCCCTGTAGTGATGAGCAGTTCTTC
CDR3aa: CASRRGSPCSDEQFF

abundance: medium-sized
d_gene: NA
v_gene: TRBV11-2
j_gene: TRBJ1-2
CDR3nt: TGTGCCAGCAGCCCAGGGGCGGGCTATGGCTACACCTTC
CDR3aa: CASSPGAGYGYTF

abundance: medium-sized
d_gene: NA
v_gene: TRBV5-1
j_gene: TRBJ2-7
CDR3nt: TGCGCCAGCAGCTTGGCTTCCCAGGCATACGAGCAGTACTTC
CDR3aa: CASSLASQAYEQYF

abundance: NA
d_gene: TRBD2
v_gene: TRBV6-2/TRBV6-3
j_gene: TRBJ2-7
CDR3nt: TGTGCCAGCAGTTACAGTCTAGCGGGAGAGTACCCCTACGAGCAGTACTTC
CDR3aa: CASSYSLAGEYPYEQYF

abundance: many
d_gene: TRBD2
v_gene: TRBV5-1
j_gene: TRBJ2-1
CDR3nt: TGCGCCAGCAGCTTGGCTAGCGGGAGGAATGAGCAGTTCTTC
CDR3aa: CASSLASGRNEQFF

abundance: many
d_gene: NA
v_gene: TRBV7-6
j_gene: TRBJ1-5
CDR3nt: TGTGCCAGCAGCTTAGGGGCAGGGTCCCTACATCAGCCCCAGCATTTT
CDR3aa: CASSLGAGSLHQPQHF

abundance: NA
d_gene: NA
v_gene: TRBV27
j_gene: TRBJ2-7
CDR3nt: TGTGCCAGCAGTCCCCGAACAGGGATTTGGAGTAATGAGCAGTACTTC
CDR3aa: CASSPRTGIWSNEQYF